Sequencing of this T cell receptor (beta chain) was carried out in a study of post-analysis software for immune sequencing data. Study at large: The study covered relapsing-remitting, secondary progressive and progressive-relapsing courses of multiple sclerosis.

The junction had 7 bases not matched to a gene; V was cut back by 4 bases and J by 6 bases. The length of the CDR3 is 15 residues. The germline V gene encodes CDR1 SGDLS and CDR2 YYNGEE. Study conclusions and caveats: With F measure, samples from one preparation batch clustered together strongly. Patients with multiple sclerosis recorded significantly lower normalized Chao1 diversity than controls, the study found. In patients, TRBV5-6, TRBV5-1 and TRBV20-1 belonged to several TRBV segments found more frequently than in controls.

Concerning this clonotype: Its cognate antigen is unknown.

Unique molecular identifiers were carried by the TCR beta cDNA libraries. Each CDR3 protein is one row after TCRdb ran MiXCR on the PCR reads. The sample yields hundreds of thousands of distinct CDR3 sequences, 25% to 30% seen once. The sequence derives from a girl aged 10-17 years with multiple sclerosis. V is TRBV9 and J is TRBJ2-1; 10 nucleotides agree with TRBD2. The sample consisted of blood. CDR3 DNA sequence: TGTGCCAGCAGCTTCGGACTAGCGGAATGCAATGAGCAGTTCTTC. This encodes CASSFGLAECNEQFF.